The clone carrying this T cell receptor (beta chain) was seen more than once but under ten times. These data belong to a study of T cell repertoires in cytomegalovirus infection. Each CDR3 protein gets one entry after TCRdb re-called the reads with MiXCR. The sample consists of fewer than 550,000 distinct CDR3 sequences, about 33% of them appearing once. The specimen sequenced was PBMCs. The TCR sequence derives from a human donor in good health (CMV status not recorded). Some clones in this sample may be carry-over from other donors' samples.

For the CDR3, the DNA is TGTGCCAGCAGTGAAGATGTGGCCCCAGATACGCAGTATTTT. This gives the protein CASSEDVAPDTQYF. The chain links TRBV2 to TRBJ2-3; D gene ambiguous. The CDR3 consists of 14 residues. Trimming shortened V by 1 base and J by 4 bases, and 9 bases separated the two germline ends. The germline CDR1 and CDR2 sequences are SNHLY and FYNNEI.